The rows below give T cell receptor beta chains drawn from one sample of a study of T cell responses to AZD1222 COVID-19 vaccine. The repertoire was sequenced with immunoSEQ multiplex PCR; TCRdb's copy has only in-frame clones and lacks some. The table has tens of thousands of clones, 70% to 85% seen once; the top ten hold around 20%. The sample consisted of peripheral blood, taken on day 0 of AZD1222 vaccination. The receptors derive from an adult in good health. Both conserved end residues are part of each CDR3. A D gene is named only where the DNA matches it firmly. The size entry is marked missing in some rows and otherwise reads once, few, many or a size class.

len: 16
j_gene: TRBJ2-3
abundance: -
v_gene: TRBV28
d_gene: TRBD2
CDR3nt: TGTGCCAGCAGTCCCCCAGCGGGGACCTTCACAGATACGCAGTATTTT
CDR3aa: CASSPPAGTFTDTQYF

len: 12
j_gene: TRBJ2-2
abundance: -
v_gene: TRBV6-2/TRBV6-3
d_gene: -
CDR3nt: TGTGCCAGCAGTTACGGCACCGGGGAGCTGTTTTTT
CDR3aa: CASSYGTGELFF

len: 17
j_gene: TRBJ2-2
abundance: -
v_gene: TRBV28
d_gene: TRBD1
CDR3nt: TGTGCCAGCAGTTTCAACAGGGGGTGGATCGAAACCGGGGAGCTGTTTTTT
CDR3aa: CASSFNRGWIETGELFF

len: 14
j_gene: TRBJ2-5
abundance: -
v_gene: TRBV18
d_gene: -
CDR3nt: TGTGCCAGCTCACCCGGACCGCCGCCAGAGACCCAGTACTTC
CDR3aa: CASSPGPPPETQYF

len: 14
j_gene: TRBJ2-1
abundance: -
v_gene: TRBV5-6
d_gene: TRBD1
CDR3nt: TGTGCCAGCAGCTACGGGACAGTCGACAATGAGCAGTTCTTC
CDR3aa: CASSYGTVDNEQFF

len: 14
j_gene: TRBJ2-7
abundance: -
v_gene: TRBV2
d_gene: TRBD2
CDR3nt: TGTGCCAGCAGGATTACCGGGACTACCTACGAGCAGTACTTC
CDR3aa: CASRITGTTYEQYF

len: 13
j_gene: TRBJ2-5
abundance: -
v_gene: TRBV6-5
d_gene: TRBD1
CDR3nt: TGTGCCAGCAGGGGGACAGCCGGAGAGACCCAGTACTTC
CDR3aa: CASRGTAGETQYF

len: 17
j_gene: TRBJ1-2
abundance: -
v_gene: TRBV18
d_gene: TRBD1
CDR3nt: TGTGCCAGCTCATCACAGGGGACAGGGGGCAAGGTGGTTGGCTACACCTTC
CDR3aa: CASSSQGTGGKVVGYTF

len: 12
j_gene: TRBJ2-5
abundance: -
v_gene: TRBV28
d_gene: -
CDR3nt: TGTGCCAGCAGTTTAACGCGGGAGACCCAGTACTTC
CDR3aa: CASSLTRETQYF

len: 13
j_gene: TRBJ2-3
abundance: -
v_gene: TRBV7-6
d_gene: TRBD1
CDR3nt: TGTGCCAGCAGTACGGACAGGGCAGATACGCAGTATTTT
CDR3aa: CASSTDRADTQYF

len: 16
j_gene: TRBJ2-7
abundance: few
v_gene: TRBV2
d_gene: TRBD2
CDR3nt: TGTGCCAGCAGGCCGGGACTAGCGGGAGTCGGGTACGAGCAGTACTTC
CDR3aa: CASRPGLAGVGYEQYF

len: 16
j_gene: TRBJ2-3
abundance: -
v_gene: TRBV6-1
d_gene: TRBD2
CDR3nt: TGTGCCAGCAGTGAAGCGCGGGGGGGAGTGGGCGATACGCAGTATTTT
CDR3aa: CASSEARGGVGDTQYF

len: 14
j_gene: TRBJ1-3
abundance: -
v_gene: TRBV6-6
d_gene: -
CDR3nt: TGTGCCAGCAGTTACTCGACCGCTGGAAACACCATATATTTT
CDR3aa: CASSYSTAGNTIYF

len: 15
j_gene: TRBJ2-1
abundance: -
v_gene: TRBV7-2
d_gene: -
CDR3nt: TGTGCCAGCAGCCGCGTCCCCCACGAAGGGCGTGAGCAGTTCTTC
CDR3aa: CASSRVPHEGREQFF

len: 16
j_gene: TRBJ2-7
abundance: -
v_gene: TRBV9
d_gene: -
CDR3nt: TGTGCCAGCAGCGTTGGAGACCCGAGGGGGTACTACGAGCAGTACTTC
CDR3aa: CASSVGDPRGYYEQYF

len: 15
j_gene: TRBJ2-7
abundance: -
v_gene: TRBV6-5
d_gene: -
CDR3nt: TGTGCCAGCAGTATGCTTGGGGGGACACTTTACGAGCAGTACTTC
CDR3aa: CASSMLGGTLYEQYF

len: 14
j_gene: TRBJ2-7
abundance: few
v_gene: TRBV11-2
d_gene: -
CDR3nt: TGTGCCAGCAGCCACGGGGTGGGGGGCGCCGAGCAGTACTTC
CDR3aa: CASSHGVGGAEQYF

len: 18
j_gene: TRBJ2-4
abundance: -
v_gene: TRBV28
d_gene: -
CDR3nt: TGTGCCAGCAGTTTAATTGGGCTAGCTTCCCAAGCCAAAAACATTCAGTACTTC
CDR3aa: CASSLIGLASQAKNIQYF

len: 15
j_gene: TRBJ2-7
abundance: -
v_gene: TRBV29-1
d_gene: TRBD2
CDR3nt: TGCAGCGGCGGCCGGGGGGGGGACCACGCCTACGAGCAGTACTTC
CDR3aa: CSGGRGGDHAYEQYF

len: 15
j_gene: TRBJ1-6
abundance: -
v_gene: TRBV28
d_gene: -
CDR3nt: TGTGCCACAAGGGGACAAAGGTCCTATAATTCACCCCTCCACTTT
CDR3aa: CATRGQRSYNSPLHF

len: 17
j_gene: TRBJ2-3
abundance: -
v_gene: TRBV18
d_gene: -
CDR3nt: TGTGCCAGCTCACCAGGCGTAGGCGTCCCTAGCACAGATACGCAGTATTTT
CDR3aa: CASSPGVGVPSTDTQYF

len: 18
j_gene: TRBJ2-5
abundance: many
v_gene: TRBV9
d_gene: TRBD1
CDR3nt: TGTGCCAGCAGCTTGACCGGGACAGGGATAATAGAGGGAGAGACCCAGTACTTC
CDR3aa: CASSLTGTGIIEGETQYF

len: 15
j_gene: TRBJ2-3
abundance: -
v_gene: TRBV4-2
d_gene: -
CDR3nt: TGTGCCAGCAGCCACCTCCGGGCGGACACAGATACGCAGTATTTT
CDR3aa: CASSHLRADTDTQYF

len: 16
j_gene: TRBJ2-3
abundance: -
v_gene: TRBV5-1
d_gene: -
CDR3nt: TGCGCCAGCAGCTTATCCCCCCCAGTGAGCACAGATACGCAGTATTTT
CDR3aa: CASSLSPPVSTDTQYF

len: 13
j_gene: TRBJ1-5
abundance: -
v_gene: TRBV6-5
d_gene: -
CDR3nt: TGTGCCAGCACCACCACTAGCAATCAGCCCCAGCATTTT
CDR3aa: CASTTTSNQPQHF

len: 11
j_gene: TRBJ1-1
abundance: -
v_gene: TRBV25-1
d_gene: -
CDR3nt: TGTGCCAGCAGTCGGAACACTGAAGCTTTCTTT
CDR3aa: CASSRNTEAFF

len: 18
j_gene: TRBJ2-6
abundance: once
v_gene: TRBV9
d_gene: TRBD2
CDR3nt: TGTGCCAGCAGCGTCCGGAGCGGGGACCTATCTGGGGCCAACGTCCTGACTTTC
CDR3aa: CASSVRSGDLSGANVLTF

len: 15
j_gene: TRBJ2-2
abundance: -
v_gene: TRBV28
d_gene: TRBD2
CDR3nt: TGTGCCAGCACCGAAAGCGGGAGAGACACCGGGGAGCTGTTTTTT
CDR3aa: CASTESGRDTGELFF

len: 15
j_gene: TRBJ2-7
abundance: -
v_gene: TRBV7-2
d_gene: TRBD1
CDR3nt: TGTGCCAGCAGCTTTTCCGGGACAGGGGCCTACGAGCAGTACTTC
CDR3aa: CASSFSGTGAYEQYF

len: 11
j_gene: TRBJ2-7
abundance: -
v_gene: TRBV30
d_gene: -
CDR3nt: TGTGCCCTGGGGGTCGCGTACGAGCAGTACTTC
CDR3aa: CALGVAYEQYF

len: 15
j_gene: TRBJ1-4
abundance: few
v_gene: TRBV28
d_gene: -
CDR3nt: TGTGCCAGCAGTCAGCAGACAGGCGCTAATGAAAAACTGTTTTTT
CDR3aa: CASSQQTGANEKLFF

len: 14
j_gene: TRBJ1-3
abundance: few
v_gene: TRBV30
d_gene: -
CDR3nt: TGTGCCTGGAGTGTCGGGGCTGCTGGAAACACCATATATTTT
CDR3aa: CAWSVGAAGNTIYF

len: 13
j_gene: TRBJ1-5
abundance: -
v_gene: TRBV5-5
d_gene: -
CDR3nt: TGTGCCAGCAGCTTGCAGGGAGGTCAGCCCCAGCATTTT
CDR3aa: CASSLQGGQPQHF

len: 15
j_gene: TRBJ1-4
abundance: -
v_gene: TRBV27
d_gene: TRBD1
CDR3nt: TGTGCCAGCAGTTTTCACCGGGACAGCAATGAAAAACTGTTTTTT
CDR3aa: CASSFHRDSNEKLFF

len: 16
j_gene: TRBJ2-4
abundance: once
v_gene: TRBV5-1
d_gene: TRBD1
CDR3nt: TGCGCCAGCAGCTTGGAAACCGGGACAGCTCCAAACATTCAGTACTTC
CDR3aa: CASSLETGTAPNIQYF

len: 11
j_gene: TRBJ1-6
abundance: once
v_gene: TRBV6-7
d_gene: TRBD1
CDR3nt: TGCCCTGAGACAGGGAATTCACCCCTCCACTTT
CDR3aa: CPETGNSPLHF

len: 11
j_gene: TRBJ1-2
abundance: once
v_gene: TRBV24-1
d_gene: -
CDR3nt: TGTGCCACCAGTGACCAGACCGGCTACACCTTC
CDR3aa: CATSDQTGYTF

len: 14
j_gene: TRBJ1-2
abundance: -
v_gene: TRBV5-1
d_gene: TRBD1
CDR3nt: TGCGCCAGCAGCTTGGACAGGGGGCAAGATGGCTACACCTTC
CDR3aa: CASSLDRGQDGYTF

len: 16
j_gene: TRBJ1-6
abundance: -
v_gene: TRBV4-3
d_gene: -
CDR3nt: TGCGCCAGCAGCCAAGATCGGGGAGATTGGGATTCACCCCTCCACTTT
CDR3aa: CASSQDRGDWDSPLHF

len: 14
j_gene: TRBJ1-1
abundance: -
v_gene: TRBV5-6
d_gene: -
CDR3nt: TGTGCCAGCAGCCCGGACAGCATGAACACTGAAGCTTTCTTT
CDR3aa: CASSPDSMNTEAFF

len: 15
j_gene: TRBJ1-5
abundance: -
v_gene: TRBV27
d_gene: -
CDR3nt: TGTGCCAGCAGTTCCGCGGGGGCGGGCAATCAGCCCCAGCATTTT
CDR3aa: CASSSAGAGNQPQHF